The rows below give T cell receptor beta chains drawn from one sample of a study of blood T cell repertoires in COVID-19. Sequenced by immunoSEQ multiplex PCR; TCRdb stores in-frame clones only, minus some. The table includes around 42,000 clones, more than 80% detected once. What was sequenced was peripheral blood. The receptors here all came from a man aged 25 to 40 with active or convalescent COVID-19. CDR3s include the opening cysteine and the closing phenylalanine or tryptophan. Fields, in order: clone size, J gene, D gene, V gene, CDR3 protein, CDR3 DNA. D genes are given only for firm matches. Clone size appears in some rows only: once, few, many, or a class for an expanded clone.

>NA|TRBJ1-5|NA|TRBV6-2/TRBV6-3
CASSPPLENQPQHF
TGTGCCAGCAGTCCCCCTCTCGAGAATCAGCCCCAGCATTTT
>NA|TRBJ2-5|NA|TRBV19
CASSMVPGMGAETQYF
TGTGCCAGTAGTATGGTCCCGGGGATGGGTGCAGAGACCCAGTACTTC
>NA|TRBJ1-6|NA|TRBV12-3/TRBV12-4
CASSPSLSPLHF
TGTGCCAGCAGTCCCTCCCTTTCACCCCTCCACTTT
>NA|TRBJ1-1|TRBD1|TRBV27
CASSWDRAVTEAFF
TGTGCCAGCAGCTGGGACAGGGCGGTCACTGAAGCTTTCTTT
>NA|TRBJ2-1|NA|TRBV11-2
CASSLDRGEQFF
TGTGCCAGCAGCTTAGATCGGGGTGAGCAGTTCTTC
>once|TRBJ1-4|NA|TRBV4-2
CASSQRELGEKLFF
TGTGCCAGCAGCCAGCGGGAGCTTGGTGAAAAACTGTTTTTT
>few|TRBJ1-6|TRBD1|TRBV3-1/TRBV3-2
CASSQDWPGGEAGNSPLHF
TGTGCCAGCAGCCAAGATTGGCCAGGGGGCGAGGCTGGTAATTCACCCCTCCACTTT
>NA|TRBJ1-1|TRBD1|TRBV27
CASTPRTGEGTEAFF
TGTGCCAGCACCCCCAGGACAGGGGAGGGGACTGAAGCTTTCTTT
>NA|TRBJ1-3|TRBD1|TRBV28
CASSLSGTGTGNTIYF
TGTGCCAGCAGTTTATCAGGGACAGGGACTGGAAACACCATATATTTT
>NA|TRBJ2-1|NA|TRBV4-3
CASSQDRVNEQFF
TGCGCCAGCAGCCAAGATCGGGTAAATGAGCAGTTCTTC
>NA|TRBJ1-6|NA|TRBV12-5
CASGPGGYNSPLHF
TGTGCTAGTGGACCCGGCGGGTATAATTCACCCCTCCACTTT
>NA|TRBJ2-5|NA|TRBV7-3
CASSKSSGSQETQYF
TGTGCCAGCAGCAAATCGTCAGGGTCCCAAGAGACCCAGTACTTC
>NA|TRBJ1-5|NA|TRBV27
CASSFRGSNQPQHF
TGTGCCAGCAGTTTCCGGGGGAGCAATCAGCCCCAGCATTTT
>NA|TRBJ1-1|TRBD1|TRBV6-5
CASLRGQGAPEAFF
TGTGCCAGCCTCAGGGGACAGGGGGCTCCTGAAGCTTTCTTT